This T cell receptor (beta chain) was captured by sequencing in a study of blood T cell repertoires in COVID-19. The trim removed 2 bases at V and 11 bases at J, leaving 11 bases unmatched. CDR1 is SGHNT and CDR2 is YYREEE in the germline V gene (reference sequence). This CDR3 is built from 14 residues. Authors' methods: Estimation of nucleated cell counts relied on the amplification of reference gene primers. Here immunoSEQ multiplex PCR was the method, and the copy in TCRdb shows in-frame clones only, minus some. The D gene and trimming were derived from the DNA, and the V and J assignments and clone size from that table. The table has more than 55,000 clones, 60% to 85% seen once.

Sequences were obtained from peripheral blood. The chain has TRBV5-4 and TRBJ1-2, with TRBD1 identical over 8 bases. The TCR was taken from a man aged 55 to 70 with acute or convalescent COVID-19. CDR3 nucleotides: TGTGCCAGCAGCTTCATACAGGGGGAGATGTCGTACACCTTC. Translation gives CASSFIQGEMSYTF.